This T cell receptor beta chain was identified in a study of blood T cells in healthy people across ages. Study-level information: T cells yielded about one barcoded beta molecule per two cells through template switching. Whole-study findings and limits: Higher diversity and more naive CD4+ cells were features of long-lived donors, compared to aged donors.

A second PCR, run for about 7 to 11 cycles, used a sample-barcoded 5' primer plus a J-beta primer mix. TCRdb recomputed calls from the 5' RACE reads with MiXCR, one row per CDR3 protein. The data show about 780,000 distinct CDR3 sequences, roughly 24% seen once. About 10 milliliters was the volume of peripheral blood drawn from each donor. As to this clonotype: The antigen is unknown.

Per the germline V gene, CDR1 is MNHNY and CDR2 is SVGAGI (reference sequence). This CDR3 has 11 residues. V dropped 7 bases and J dropped 5 bases, with 5 bases sitting between them. These data were likewise used in another study, on T cells of mothers and their children.

The source is a boy younger than 18 in good health. V is TRBV6-6 and J is TRBJ1-4, with D unclear. Material for sequencing was blood. Here the CDR3 DNA reads TGTGCCAGCATGGGGAATGAAAAACTGTTTTTT. Translated: CASMGNEKLFF.